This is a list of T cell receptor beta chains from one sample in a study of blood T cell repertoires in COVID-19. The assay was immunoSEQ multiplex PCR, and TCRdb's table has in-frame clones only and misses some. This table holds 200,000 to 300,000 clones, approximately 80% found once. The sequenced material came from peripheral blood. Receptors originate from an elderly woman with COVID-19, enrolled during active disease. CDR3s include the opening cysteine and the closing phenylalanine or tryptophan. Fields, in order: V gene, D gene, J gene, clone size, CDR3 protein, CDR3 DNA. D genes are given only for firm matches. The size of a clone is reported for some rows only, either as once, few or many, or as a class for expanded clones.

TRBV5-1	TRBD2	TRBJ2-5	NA	CASSLGGGETQYF	TGCGCCAGCAGCTTGGGGGGAGGGGAGACCCAGTACTTC
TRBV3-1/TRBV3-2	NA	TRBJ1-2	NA	CASSQYGDDGYTF	TGTGCCAGCAGCCAATACGGGGATGATGGCTACACCTTC
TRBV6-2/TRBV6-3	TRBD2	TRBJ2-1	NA	CASSRSNEGGIYEQFF	TGTGCCAGCAGTCGTAGCAATGAGGGAGGGATATATGAGCAGTTCTTC
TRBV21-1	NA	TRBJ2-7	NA	CASNLGGGIAYEQYF	TGTGCCAGTAACCTAGGAGGGGGCATAGCCTACGAGCAGTACTTC
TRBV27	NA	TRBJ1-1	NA	CASSSAGARTEAFF	TGTGCCAGCAGTTCTGCGGGGGCAAGGACTGAAGCTTTCTTT
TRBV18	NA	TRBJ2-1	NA	CASSPRGSYNEQFF	TGTGCCAGCTCACCTCGGGGCTCCTACAATGAGCAGTTCTTC
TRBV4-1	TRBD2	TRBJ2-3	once	CASSLSGGTDTQYF	TGCGCCAGCAGCCTTAGCGGGGGGACAGATACGCAGTATTTT
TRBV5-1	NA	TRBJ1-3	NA	CASSLVGGIAGNTIYF	TGCGCCAGCAGCTTGGTCGGGGGAATCGCTGGAAACACCATATATTTT
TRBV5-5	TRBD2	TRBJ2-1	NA	CASSPFLAGAYNEQFF	TGTGCCAGCAGTCCCTTTCTAGCGGGGGCATACAATGAGCAGTTCTTC
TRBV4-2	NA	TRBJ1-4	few	CASSQGGGRANEKLFF	TGTGCCAGCAGCCAAGGCGGGGGGAGAGCTAATGAAAAACTGTTTTTT
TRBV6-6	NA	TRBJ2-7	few	CASSPSGRGLADDEQYF	TGTGCCAGCAGTCCCTCAGGCAGGGGTCTTGCGGACGACGAGCAGTACTTC
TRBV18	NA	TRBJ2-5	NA	CASSLSGLDKETQYF	TGTGCCAGCTCCCTCAGCGGGTTGGACAAAGAGACCCAGTACTTC
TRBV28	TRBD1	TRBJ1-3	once	CASSPPGTASGNTIYF	TGTGCCAGCAGTCCTCCCGGGACAGCCTCTGGAAACACCATATATTTT
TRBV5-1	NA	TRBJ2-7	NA	CASSPRLRYEQYF	TGCGCCAGCAGCCCGAGACTAAGGTACGAGCAGTACTTC
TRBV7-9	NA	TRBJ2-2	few	CAIHLGAQGMELFF	TGTGCCATCCATTTGGGGGCGCAGGGGATGGAGCTGTTTTTT
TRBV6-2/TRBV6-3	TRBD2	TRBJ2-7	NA	CASSPSRGLAGGQYF	TGTGCCAGCAGCCCGTCAAGGGGACTAGCGGGAGGACAGTACTTC
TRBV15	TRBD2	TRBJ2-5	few	CATSRDLYMSAGGRETQYF	TGTGCCACCAGCAGAGATCTCTATATGTCGGCGGGAGGGCGCGAGACCCAGTACTTC
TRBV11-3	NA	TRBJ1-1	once	CASSFRVSTEAFF	TGTGCCAGCAGCTTCAGGGTGAGCACTGAAGCTTTCTTT
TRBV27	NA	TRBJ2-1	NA	CASSHRGGFYNEQFF	TGTGCCAGCAGTCATCGTGGGGGGTTCTACAATGAGCAGTTCTTC
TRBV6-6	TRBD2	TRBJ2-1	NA	CASRPGTSDYNEQFF	TGTGCCAGCAGACCGGGGACTAGCGACTACAATGAGCAGTTCTTC
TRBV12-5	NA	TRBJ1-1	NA	CASGPTGSTEAFF	TGTGCTAGTGGCCCCACGGGGTCCACTGAAGCTTTCTTT
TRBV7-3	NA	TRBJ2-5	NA	CASSLGDTQETQYF	TGTGCCAGCAGCTTAGGGGACACCCAAGAGACCCAGTACTTC
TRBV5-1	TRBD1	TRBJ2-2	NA	CASSLLAGGTGELFF	TGCGCCAGCAGCTTGTTAGCAGGGGGCACCGGGGAGCTGTTTTTT
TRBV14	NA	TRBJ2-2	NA	CASSHFVGVGTGELFF	TGTGCCAGCAGCCACTTCGTTGGAGTCGGCACCGGGGAGCTGTTTTTT
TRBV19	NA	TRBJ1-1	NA	CASSNRDAEAFF	TGTGCCAGTAGTAACAGGGACGCTGAAGCTTTCTTT
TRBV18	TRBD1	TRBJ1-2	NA	CASSPPKGQGIRYGYTF	TGTGCCAGCTCACCACCGAAGGGACAGGGAATCCGGTATGGCTACACCTTC
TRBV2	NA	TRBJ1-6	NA	CASMAEGGLGSPLHF	TGTGCCAGCATGGCCGAAGGCGGACTCGGGTCACCCCTCCACTTT
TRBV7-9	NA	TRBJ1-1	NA	CASSLWRKSTEAFF	TGTGCCAGCAGCTTATGGAGGAAATCCACTGAAGCTTTCTTT
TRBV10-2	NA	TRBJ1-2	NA	CASSEFEVRGYTF	TGCGCCAGCAGTGAGTTTGAGGTGCGAGGCTACACCTTC
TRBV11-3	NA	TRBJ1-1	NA	CASSRGPKTEAFF	TGTGCCAGCAGCAGGGGTCCCAAGACTGAAGCTTTCTTT
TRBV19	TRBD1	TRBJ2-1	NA	CASSADRDNEQFF	TGTGCCAGTAGTGCGGACAGGGACAATGAGCAGTTCTTC
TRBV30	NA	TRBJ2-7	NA	CAWSVRSPHKQYF	TGTGCCTGGAGTGTACGTAGCCCCCATAAGCAGTACTTC